Described below is a single TCR beta chain sequence and its context. The antigen remains unidentified. V gave up 1 base and J gave up 9 bases, with 16 bases separating them. The CDR3 is 15 residues long. TCRdb called the 5' RACE reads again in MiXCR, with one record for every CDR3 protein. This table holds hundreds of thousands of distinct CDR3 sequences, under 15% found once. This sample is part of a study of T cells after yellow fever vaccination. Study-level points and caveats: The study found a weaker secondary response that peaked faster, day 5 versus 15.

The TCR comes from a man between 18 and 29 years old who received the YFV17D yellow fever vaccine. The specimen was CD4+ T cells sorted from PBMCs, collected 15 days after the yellow fever booster vaccination. This sequence joins TRBV12-3 or TRBV12-4 and TRBJ2-1; D unresolved. The CDR3 sequence is CASSLEGYQQVEQFF. The CDR3 region has the DNA TGTGCCAGCAGTTTAGAAGGGTATCAGCAAGTTGAGCAGTTCTTC.